Sequencing of this TCR beta chain was carried out in a study of cytomegalovirus exposure and HLA in healthy donors. Looking at the study overall: Earlier work reported approximately 100 million unique TCR beta sequences from 180 million or so T cells.

This PCR relied on a set of 60 Vbeta primers and 13 Jbeta primers. Some clones are missing from TCRdb's copy, which holds only in-frame ones; the method was immunoSEQ multiplex PCR. There are some 130,000 clones in the sample; over 60% occur only once, and approximately 4.2% lies in the top ten. A note on this clone: Its cognate antigen is unknown.

Broader study findings: According to an earlier analysis, most TCR beta V segments yielded productive rearrangements about 87% or about 30% of the time. Cytomegalovirus association was assigned to more than 150 TCR beta chains.

CDR3 size: 15 residues. Germline V gives CDR1 SEHNR, CDR2 FQNEAQ (reference sequence). The junction had 2 bases not matched to a gene; V was cut back by 2 bases and J by 3 bases. The chain is built from TRBV7-9 and TRBJ2-5; TRBD2 matches 11 bases. Sequencing was carried out using PBMCs. The clonotype was recovered from a male donor in good health and CMV-seropositive. The CDR3 reads CASSLYSGGEETQYF. As DNA, the CDR3 is TGTGCCAGCAGCTTATATAGCGGGGGGGAAGAGACCCAGTACTTC.